Many counts were recorded for the clone carrying this TCR beta chain. Its antigen remains unknown. This sample is part of a study of early T cells in non-severe SARS-CoV-2 infection. The wider study: Unpaired chains resulted from sequencing bulk RNA of unsorted whole blood.

Individual cDNA molecules were tagged with unique molecular identifiers. TCRdb re-called the 5' RACE reads with MiXCR, one entry per CDR3 protein. The table has 60,000 to 75,000 distinct CDR3 sequences, 12% seen once; the top ten hold 3.5% to 5.5%. The CDR3 extends over 11 amino acids. The germline V gene encodes CDR1 GTSNPN and CDR2 SVGIG (reference sequence). The V gene lost 4 bases and the J gene lost 4 bases, with 8 bases spanning the gap. Study-level points and caveats: Lookups in VDJdb leaned toward anti-spike CD8 responses and missed private and CD4 specificities.

The clonotype originates from an adult who was a healthcare worker with PCR-confirmed SARS-CoV-2 infection or an uninfected control (not recorded which). The chain uses TRBV30 and TRBJ2-7; no reliable D call. The source material was whole blood. The CDR3 here is CAWTLSYEQYF. The CDR3 bases are TGTGCCTGGACCCTATCTTACGAGCAGTACTTC.